A single sample is the source of the 32 T cell receptor beta chains below, sequenced in a study of long-term antiretroviral therapy in people with HIV. Researchers report immunoSEQ v3.0 was run at survey level. This table comes from immunoSEQ multiplex PCR, and its TCRdb copy is limited to in-frame clones, with some not included. Of some 35,000 clones in the sample, approximately 83% were seen once. The sample was unsorted PBMCs, taken 2.2 years after starting antiretroviral therapy. The receptor source for this set is a young man with HIV.

V gene TRBV7-2 combines with J gene TRBJ1-2, with D perhaps TRBD1 (6 bases). V shed 5 bases and J shed 1 base, with 20 bases lying between them. The V gene's germline CDR1 is SGHTA and CDR2 FQGNSA. The CDR3 runs 17 residues. CDR3 protein: CASSPGGALALNYGYTF. CDR3 sequence (DNA): TGTGCCAGCAGCCCCGGGGGGGCACTCGCTCTTAACTATGGCTACACCTTC.

The V gene is TRBV6-5, the J gene TRBJ2-2; 9 positions agree with TRBD1. The CDR3 is 16 residues long. J lost 6 bases, V lost 2 bases, and 7 bases had no gene match. CDR1 and CDR2 (germline): MNHEY, SVGAGI. Here the CDR3 reads CASSYAPGQGAGELFF. DNA for the CDR3: TGTGCCAGCAGTTACGCCCCGGGACAGGGCGCCGGGGAGCTGTTTTTT.

V gene TRBV7-2 combines with J gene TRBJ1-2; the D is unclear. Germline assignment: CDR1 SGHTA and CDR2 FQGNSA. This CDR3 comprises 16 residues. V was cut by 5 bases and J by 0 bases, with 16 bases left in between. CDR3 nucleotide sequence: TGTGCCAGCAGCCGAAGGGCTTACCTCGCTAACTATGGCTACACCTTC. Its translation is CASSRRAYLANYGYTF. Supplemented by reference TRBV7-2 and TRBJ1-2, the full variable domain reads GAGVSQSPSNKVTEKGKDVELRCDPISGHTALYWYRQSLGQGLEFLIYFQGNSAPDKSGLPSDRFSAERTGGSVSTLTIQRTQQEDSAVYLCASSRRAYLANYGYTFGSGTRLTVV.

This rearrangement joins TRBV11-3 to TRBJ2-3, with 7 bases aligning to TRBD2. The CDR3 spans 19 residues. J lost 3 bases, V lost 3 bases, and 18 bases had no gene match. Per the germline V gene, CDR1 is SGHNT and CDR2 is YENEEA. CDR3 bases: TGTGCCAGCAGCTTCCCCCGTTTGGCTACGGGGGGATTGACAGATACGCAGTATTTT. Translation gives CASSFPRLATGGLTDTQYF.

By sample share, this clone is medium-sized. The chain joins TRBV4-3 to TRBJ2-7, with D possibly TRBD2 on 5 matching bases. The germline V and J ends were trimmed by 1 base and 7 bases, with 8 bases remaining between them. The germline V gene has CDR1 LGHNA and CDR2 YSLEER. The CDR3 totals 12 residues. Here the CDR3 reads CASSQGRNEQYF. The CDR3 DNA is TGCGCCAGCAGCCAAGGGAGGAATGAGCAGTACTTC.

J is TRBJ1-1 and V is TRBV5-1; weak D call: TRBD1 (5 bases). Germline assignment: CDR1 SGHRS and CDR2 YFSETQ. The V and J ends lost 3 bases and 0 bases respectively, with 9 bases between them. There are 14 residues in the CDR3. CDR3 DNA: TGCGCCAGCAGCTACGGGGGGATGAACACTGAAGCTTTCTTT. This encodes CASSYGGMNTEAFF. Using reference TRBV5-1 and TRBJ1-1 for the parts outside the CDR3, the full variable domain is KAGVTQTPRYLIKTRGQQVTLSCSPISGHRSVSWYQQTPGQGLQFLFEYFSETQRNKGNFPGRFSGRQFSNSRSEMNVSTLELGDSALYLCASSYGGMNTEAFFGQGTRLTVV.

CDR3 nucleotides: TGTGCCACCAGCAGAGACCCCCCGGGAGTGAACAATCAGCCCCAGCATTTT. It yields the protein CATSRDPPGVNNQPQHF. The chain employs TRBV15 and TRBJ1-5; D is unresolved. This CDR3 spans 17 amino acids. From germline, CDR1 is LNHNV and CDR2 YYDKDF (reference sequence). With 0 bases removed from V and 3 bases from J, the gap between germline ends came to 15 bases.

Notes on this clone: A read error may produce the germline difference seen at one junction end. This CDR3 is also generated by other DNA sequences in the sample. The chain is built from TRBV6-5 and TRBJ2-7, with 10 positions matching TRBD2. This CDR3 comprises 12 residues. Germline lookup yields CDR1 MNHEY and CDR2 SVGAGI. The CDR3 sequence: CASRTSGYEQYF. CDR3 coding DNA: TGTGCTAGCAGGACTAGCGGCTACGAGCAGTACTTC.

The rearrangement joins TRBV7-8 to TRBJ2-3, with TRBD2 as a possible D gene (5 bases). The CDR3 extends over 15 amino acids. Germline values: CDR1 SGHVS, CDR2 FQNEAQ. Trimming stripped 5 bases from V and 0 bases from J, with 12 bases between. CDR3 amino acids: CASSPRALSTDTQYF. The DNA for the CDR3 is TGTGCCAGCAGCCCGCGGGCTCTTAGCACAGATACGCAGTATTTT.

This clone was counted between two and nine times. The V call is TRBV5-4, the J call TRBJ2-2; 11 bases line up with TRBD1. CDR1 and CDR2 (germline): SGHNT, YYREEE (reference sequence). V shed 5 bases, J shed 4 bases, and the junction held 4 bases outside the gene matches. The CDR3 loop spans 15 amino acids. The CDR3 spells CASSAGTGGTGELFF. CDR3 nucleotides: TGTGCCAGCAGTGCTGGGACAGGGGGCACCGGGGAGCTGTTTTTT.

CDR3 loop: CASSFGRDGYTF. CDR3 in DNA: TGTGCCAGCAGCTTCGGCAGGGATGGCTACACCTTC. The chain links TRBV7-9 to TRBJ1-2, with a tentative D call TRBD1 (5 bases). This CDR3 has 12 amino acids. Germline CDR1 reads SEHNR; CDR2 reads FQNEAQ (reference sequence). V shed 3 bases and J shed 6 bases, with 8 bases lying between them.

The chain employs TRBV4-1 and TRBJ2-5, with D possibly being TRBD1 (5 bases). This CDR3 spans 15 amino acids. The germline gives CDR1 MGHRA, CDR2 YSYEKL. V gave up 0 bases and J gave up 5 bases, with 13 bases separating them. The CDR3 protein is CASSQERRGSETQYF. The CDR3 DNA sequence: TGCGCCAGCAGCCAAGAAAGAAGGGGAAGTGAGACCCAGTACTTC.

The chain joins TRBV13 to TRBJ2-5; TRBD2 matches 9 bases. Germline V gene lookup returns CDR1 PRHDT and CDR2 FYEKMQ (reference sequence). V gave up 5 bases and J gave up 3 bases; unmatched junction bases: 19. CDR3 length: 19 residues. CDR3 sequence: CASSMGLALRGGNKETQYF. The CDR3 DNA reads as TGTGCCAGCAGCATGGGACTAGCTTTGAGGGGGGGTAACAAAGAGACCCAGTACTTC.

This clone was detected a few times. This rearrangement joins TRBV7-6 to TRBJ2-7, with D perhaps matching TRBD1 or TRBD2 (5 bases each). This CDR3 comprises 15 residues. The germline CDR1 and CDR2 sequences are SGHVS and FNYEAQ. Between the trimmed V and J ends, which lost 1 base and 3 bases, there was a span of 13 bases. The CDR3 coding sequence is TGTGCCAGCAGCTTAGAAAAGGGACCCAACTACGAGCAGTACTTC. Residues: CASSLEKGPNYEQYF.

The V call is TRBV6-5, the J call TRBJ1-1; perhaps TRBD1 as D (5 bases). From germline, CDR1 is MNHEY and CDR2 SVGAGI. The CDR3 runs 15 residues. V shed 0 bases and J shed 8 bases, with 16 bases lying between them. CDR3 in amino acids: CASSYSAGTLVEAFF. CDR3 DNA sequence: TGTGCCAGCAGTTACTCGGCCGGGACGTTGGTAGAAGCTTTCTTT.

The gene calls are TRBV10-3 and TRBJ2-3, with 12 nucleotides matching TRBD2. Trimming removed 6 bases from V and 2 bases from J; junction bases left unmatched: 9. CDR3 length: 17 residues. The V gene's germline CDR1 is ENHRY and CDR2 SYGVKD. The CDR3 region has the DNA TGTGCCATCAGGGATTCAGGACTAGCGGGATTCACAGATACGCAGTATTTT. It yields the protein CAIRDSGLAGFTDTQYF.

The chain is built from TRBV7-7 and TRBJ2-1; D ambiguous. The CDR3 contains 16 residues. Germline V lookup: CDR1 SSHAT, CDR2 FNYEAQ (reference sequence). The CDR3 here is CARIKGIKTAYNEQFF. The CDR3 region has the DNA TGTGCTAGGATCAAAGGTATCAAAACTGCTTACAATGAGCAGTTCTTC.

The chain couples TRBV10-1 to TRBJ2-2; D not resolved. The CDR3 covers 15 residues. CDR1 and CDR2 (germline): WNHNN, SYGVQD (reference sequence). V gave up 5 bases and J gave up 4 bases, with 14 bases separating them. The CDR3 sequence is CASSTDKGGTGELFF. The CDR3, as DNA: TGCGCCAGCAGTACCGACAAGGGTGGCACCGGGGAGCTGTTTTTT.

The rearrangement links TRBV28 to TRBJ2-7; possibly TRBD1 for D (5 bases). CDR3 length equals 14 residues. The V and J ends lost 3 bases and 4 bases respectively, with 13 bases between them. CDR1 MDHEN and CDR2 SYDVKM come from the germline V gene. CDR3 sequence: CASSFRGGRYEQYF. Here the CDR3 DNA reads TGTGCCAGCAGTTTTAGGGGCGGTCGGTACGAGCAGTACTTC. The full variable domain, with the rest looked up from reference TRBV28 and TRBJ2-7, is DVKVTQSSRYLVKRTGEKVFLECVQDMDHENMFWYRQDPGLGLRLIYFSYDVKMKEKGDIPEGYSVSREKKERFSLILESASTNQTSMYLCASSFRGGRYEQYFGPGTRLTVT.

The chain carries TRBV30 and TRBJ1-1; D uncertain. V shed 5 bases and J shed 0 bases, with 13 bases lying between them. The CDR3 contains 14 residues. CDR1 and CDR2 from the germline V gene are GTSNPN and SVGIG (reference sequence). Written as DNA, the CDR3 is TGTGCCTGGTCGTTTTACCCAATGAACACTGAAGCTTTCTTT. Residues: CAWSFYPMNTEAFF.

The chain couples TRBV2 to TRBJ2-7; 9 nucleotides line up with TRBD1. CDR3 size: 16 residues. Germline V gives CDR1 SNHLY, CDR2 FYNNEI. V was pared by 4 bases and J by 4 bases, with 11 bases of the junction left unmatched. The CDR3 bases are TGTGCCAGCAGTGGCCCCACCGGGACAGGGATTTACGAGCAGTACTTC. Translating it yields CASSGPTGTGIYEQYF.

The chain combines TRBV9 with TRBJ2-7; 14 nucleotides line up with TRBD2. The CDR3 loop spans 17 amino acids. Trimming at V came to 0 bases and at J to 5 bases, leaving 7 bases not matched to a gene. Germline CDR1 SGDLS, CDR2 YYNGEE. Written as DNA, the CDR3 is TGTGCCAGCAGCGTAGCACAGGGACTAGCGGGAGACCACGAGCAGTACTTC. It specifies CASSVAQGLAGDHEQYF.

The chain carries TRBV5-1 and TRBJ2-3; 13 nucleotides align to TRBD2. V gave up 4 bases and J gave up 0 bases; unmatched junction bases: 5. This CDR3 contains 17 residues. Germline loops: CDR1 SGHRS, CDR2 YFSETQ. The CDR3 DNA reads TGCGCCAGCAGCAAGGGACTAGCGGGACCTAGCACAGATACGCAGTATTTT. Translating it yields CASSKGLAGPSTDTQYF.

CDR3 DNA sequence: TGTGCCAGCAGTTTGTCCGTCGGGGGGGCTGGAAACACCATATATTTT. Its translation is CASSLSVGGAGNTIYF. The genes are TRBV27 and TRBJ1-3; D might be TRBD1 (5 bases). Deletions cut 3 bases from V and 2 bases from J, with 14 bases between. This CDR3 is 16 amino acids long. The germline CDR1 and CDR2 sequences are MNHEY and SMNVEV (reference sequence).

The rearrangement links TRBV25-1 to TRBJ2-1; D perhaps matches TRBD1 (5 bases). Deletions cut 6 bases from V and 5 bases from J, with 14 bases between. This CDR3 is built from 14 residues. Looked up from germline, CDR1 is MGHDK and CDR2 is SYGVNS. CDR3 bases: TGTGCCAGCAGCCGGGCAGGGTTCGACAATGAGCAGTTCTTC. It translates to CASSRAGFDNEQFF.

The V call is TRBV19, the J call TRBJ1-5; D is ambiguous. The CDR3 totals 15 residues. The germline V gene encodes CDR1 LNHDA and CDR2 SQIVND (reference sequence). V was shortened by 4 bases and J by 2 bases, with 12 bases between the two germline ends. This chain's CDR3 is CASSKARGRNQPQHF. CDR3 DNA: TGTGCCAGTAGTAAGGCCCGCGGGCGCAATCAGCCCCAGCATTTT.

The chain links TRBV28 to TRBJ2-1, with 9 bases identical to TRBD2. The CDR3 is made up of 16 amino acids. J gave up 3 bases and V 5 bases, and 8 bases lay outside the gene matches. CDR1 MDHEN and CDR2 SYDVKM come from the germline V gene. The CDR3 coding sequence is TGTGCCAGCAGTGTCCAGCGGGAGGTCCGCTACAATGAGCAGTTCTTC. Translation gives CASSVQREVRYNEQFF.

For the CDR3, the DNA is TGTGCCAGCTCACCCCTAGGGGAGACCCAGTACTTC. Amino acid sequence: CASSPLGETQYF. The V gene is TRBV18, the J gene TRBJ2-5; D gene uncertain. Per germline, CDR1 KGHSH and CDR2 LQKENI. Trimming left V 3 bases short and J 5 bases short, with 7 bases between. The CDR3 loop spans 12 amino acids.

This chain connects TRBV7-2 to TRBJ1-2; 9 nucleotides match TRBD1. CDR3 length equals 15 residues. J lost 3 bases, V lost 4 bases, and 6 bases had no gene match. Germline CDR1 and CDR2: SGHTA and FQGNSA. CDR3 sequence reads: CASSSMDRGYYGYTF. The CDR3 region has the DNA TGTGCCAGCAGCTCTATGGACAGGGGATACTATGGCTACACCTTC.

The chain uses TRBV30 and TRBJ2-1; D ambiguous. Germline values: CDR1 GTSNPN, CDR2 SVGIG (reference sequence). Trimming pared 1 base from V and 8 bases from J, leaving 9 bases between. The CDR3 is made up of 12 amino acids. CDR3 in amino acids: CAWSAQEYEQFF. The CDR3 coding sequence is TGTGCCTGGAGTGCCCAGGAGTATGAGCAGTTCTTC.

This clone was seen a few times. V and J are TRBV19 and TRBJ1-2; D gene ambiguous. CDR3 length: 14 residues. The V end was cut by 7 bases, the J end by 5 bases, with 17 bases between. Looked up from germline, CDR1 is LNHDA and CDR2 is SQIVND (reference sequence). The CDR3 reads CASTPGSTHYGYTF. The DNA for the CDR3 is TGTGCCAGTACCCCCGGGAGCACTCATTATGGCTACACCTTC.

The genes are TRBV15 and TRBJ2-5; possibly TRBD2 for D (5 bases). Per the germline V gene, CDR1 is LNHNV and CDR2 is YYDKDF (reference sequence). V was clipped by 6 bases and J by 1 base, with 15 bases between them. The CDR3 is 15 amino acids. CDR3 coding DNA: TGTGCCACCAGTTACTGGGCGGGCGCCCAAGAGACCCAGTACTTC. Encoded protein: CATSYWAGAQETQYF.